This is a list of T cell receptor beta chains from one sample in a study of regulatory T cells in long-lasting Graves disease. TCRdb independently ran MiXCR on the multiplex PCR reads; one entry per CDR3 protein. Among hundreds of thousands of distinct CDR3 sequences listed, roughly 14% were seen once. Separately, the same data were catalogued under a study of T cells in Graves' hyperthyroidism and ophthalmopathy.

Material: peripheral blood mononuclear cells (PBMCs), obtained at new diagnosis, from a patient treated with antithyroid drugs. The receptors originated from a man younger than 45 with Graves disease. Both conserved end residues are trimmed from each CDR3. Each record gives: clone size, D gene, J gene, V gene, CDR3 protein. A D gene is named only where the DNA matches it firmly. Expanded clones are given a class, and other clones once, few, many or no size at all.

>many|-|TRBJ1-2|TRBV6-9
ASSLSTGSYGYT
>many|TRBD1|TRBJ1-1|TRBV5-1
ASSYGQGVYGTEAF
>-|TRBD1|TRBJ1-2|TRBV19
ASTPTGVSYT
>many|-|TRBJ1-6|TRBV27
ASGSHRALH
>many|TRBD1|TRBJ2-7|TRBV15
ATSPDRGVSYEQY
>many|-|TRBJ2-7|TRBV7-6
ASSLLSGVRPHEQY
>many|-|TRBJ2-3|TRBV2
ASKVLDTQY
>many|-|TRBJ2-2|TRBV6-1
ASSEVRGTTGELF
>many|-|TRBJ2-7|TRBV27
ASSWGTSPYEQY
>many|-|TRBJ2-7|TRBV2
ASSGSAGAFSYEQY
>few|-|TRBJ1-2|TRBV7-9
ASSLGVAGEGYT
>few|-|TRBJ2-7|TRBV12-3/TRBV12-4
ASTIGEVATYEQY
>many|TRBD1|TRBJ1-2|TRBV6-5
ASSYSRAGGNYGYT
>-|-|TRBJ1-6|TRBV7-6
ASSLARPGLNSPLH
>few|TRBD1|TRBJ1-6|TRBV30
AWSPTGMGANSPLH
>-|TRBD2|TRBJ2-3|TRBV19
ASISSGRRGTQY
>-|-|TRBJ2-1|TRBV10-3
AISETYFRF
>many|TRBD1|TRBJ1-5|TRBV5-5
ASSWGDRARSNQPQH
>few|TRBD1|TRBJ2-7|TRBV4-1
ASSRLDGTGHYEQY
>-|TRBD1|TRBJ2-7|TRBV19
ASSTARRTGRR
>-|-|TRBJ2-3|TRBV20-1
SAPLASSTDTQY
>-|-|TRBJ2-7|TRBV14
VSSPVTSSEQY
>many|-|TRBJ1-1|TRBV7-8
ASSFTVTEAF
>few|TRBD1|TRBJ2-7|TRBV5-1
ASSQHPQGVGEQY
>few|TRBD1|TRBJ1-4|TRBV5-1
ASSGDSATNEKLF
>many|-|TRBJ2-3|TRBV12-3/TRBV12-4
ASSLVSSTDTQY
>many|TRBD1|TRBJ1-5|TRBV6-2/TRBV6-3
ASRGGQGGNQPQH
>many|TRBD2|TRBJ2-1|TRBV7-3
ASSSMGGENNEQF
>many|-|TRBJ1-5|TRBV7-9
ASSRTGTDNQPQH
>-|TRBD2|TRBJ2-1|TRBV12-3/TRBV12-4
PSSRLAGAGNEQF